This T cell receptor beta chain was recovered during a study of beta chain features in type 1 diabetes. Whole-study context: Cells sorted and examined across all samples totaled roughly 100,000,000.

The V gene's germline CDR1 is SGHDN and CDR2 FVKESK. The CDR3 is 14 residues long. Trimming pared 2 bases from V and 3 bases from J, leaving 11 bases between. Expressed TCRB transcripts were sequenced because the entire RNA isolate underwent reverse transcription. TCRdb's table, derived via immunoSEQ multiplex PCR, lists solely in-frame clones and lacks some. The sample includes hundreds of thousands of clones, approximately 12% of them seen just once. Study-level findings and limits: Significant though moderate, a shortening of TCRB CDR3s appeared in all four CD4+ subsets of Type 1 diabetes patients.

As concerns this clone: Its antigen is unknown.

This chain uses TRBV14 with TRBJ2-7, with D perhaps matching TRBD2 (5 bases). Material for sequencing was naive CD4+ T cells from blood. This TCR derives from a young man in good health. CDR3 amino acids: CASSQFGGDYEQYF. The CDR3 nucleotides read TGTGCCAGCAGCCAATTTGGAGGAGACTACGAGCAGTACTTC.